Below are 14 T cell receptor beta chains sequenced from a single sample in a study of shared clonotypes between healthy human individuals. The repertoire was sequenced with immunoSEQ multiplex PCR; TCRdb's copy has only in-frame clones and lacks some. The sample lists about 1 million clones; about 74% were seen once. Sequencing was performed on memory CD4+ T cells sorted from blood. Subset given: CD45RA-negative fraction. The receptors stem from a young man in good health.

V is TRBV19 and J is TRBJ1-2; 7 positions agree with TRBD1. This CDR3 has 14 residues. From germline, CDR1 is LNHDA and CDR2 SQIVND (reference sequence). J gave up 8 bases and V 3 bases, and 9 bases lay outside the gene matches. CDR3 sequence reads: CASSIAGGGGGYTF. DNA for the CDR3: TGTGCCAGTAGTATCGCAGGGGGAGGCGGCGGCTACACCTTC. Full variable domain (rest looked up from reference TRBV19 and TRBJ1-2): DGGITQSPKYLFRKEGQNVTLSCEQNLNHDAMYWYRQDPGQGLRLIYYSQIVNDFQKGDIAEGYSVSREKKESFPLTVTSAQKNPTAFYLCASSIAGGGGGYTFGSGTRLTVV.

This clone was seen a handful of times. The V and J genes are TRBV6-1 and TRBJ1-2; 9 bases align to TRBD1. This CDR3 spans 15 amino acids. Germline V lookup: CDR1 MNHNS, CDR2 SASEGT. Losses at the gene ends were 6 bases for V and 4 bases for J; bases not matched to a gene: 9. The CDR3 DNA reads TGTGCCAGCAGCGAGGGACAGGGAGAAGTCTATGGCTACACCTTC. Its translation: CASSEGQGEVYGYTF.

At least ten counts were recorded for this clone. The V gene is TRBV5-1, the J gene TRBJ2-7; D not certain. Trimming shortened V by 0 bases and J by 3 bases, and 7 bases separated the two germline ends. The V gene's germline CDR1 is SGHRS and CDR2 YFSETQ. The CDR3 consists of 13 residues. The CDR3 loop is CASSLGRSYEQYF. In DNA, the CDR3 is TGCGCCAGCAGCTTGGGACGGAGCTACGAGCAGTACTTC.

The chain employs TRBV15 and TRBJ1-6, with unresolved D. Germline CDR1 is LNHNV and CDR2 is YYDKDF (reference sequence). The V gene lost 5 bases and the J gene lost 7 bases, with 15 bases spanning the gap. CDR3 length equals 15 residues. CDR3 protein: CATSVRSVGNSPLHF. DNA for the CDR3: TGTGCCACCAGCGTCCGAAGTGTAGGAAATTCACCCCTCCACTTT. The whole variable domain, remainder taken from reference TRBV15 and TRBJ1-6, is DAMVIQNPRYQVTQFGKPVTLSCSQTLNHNVMYWYQQKSSQAPKLLFHYYDKDFNNEADTPDNFQSRRPNTSFCFLDIRSPGLGDTAMYLCATSVRSVGNSPLHFGNGTRLTVT.

The CDR3 here is CASSQVRREGRVTGELFF. CDR3 nucleotides: TGCGCCAGCAGCCAAGTTCGGAGGGAGGGCCGGGTCACCGGGGAGCTGTTTTTT. The rearrangement links TRBV4-1 to TRBJ2-2; 7 bases line up with TRBD2. Germline V CDR1 and CDR2: MGHRA, YSYEKL. The CDR3 extends over 18 amino acids. V shed 1 base, J shed 4 bases, and the junction held 12 bases outside the gene matches.

The chain employs TRBV27 and TRBJ1-5; 10 positions agree with TRBD1. Germline lookup yields CDR1 MNHEY and CDR2 SMNVEV (reference sequence). The V gene end was trimmed by 5 bases and the J gene end by 0 bases; junction bases not matched to a gene: 7. The length of the CDR3 is 17 residues. For the CDR3, the DNA is TGTGCCAGCAGTCGAAGGACAGGGGGATCTAGCAATCAGCCCCAGCATTTT. This sequence encodes CASSRRTGGSSNQPQHF.

This clone was seen a handful of times. The CDR3 bases are TGTGCCAGCAGTTACAAGGGGACTGAAGCTTTCTTT. Its translation is CASSYKGTEAFF. J is TRBJ1-1 and V is TRBV6-5, with D possibly matching TRBD1 (5 bases). The germline V gene has CDR1 MNHEY and CDR2 SVGAGI. The CDR3 totals 12 residues. V was trimmed by 2 bases and J by 5 bases, leaving 6 bases between them.

V usage is TRBV5-5 and J usage is TRBJ2-5; a possible D gene is TRBD2 (6 bases). V gave up 1 base and J gave up 4 bases, with 11 bases separating them. There are 14 residues in the CDR3. CDR1 SGHKS and CDR2 YYEKEE come from the germline V gene (reference sequence). The CDR3 DNA is TGTGCCAGCAGCTTGAACGGGGGAGGAGAGACCCAGTACTTC. As protein: CASSLNGGGETQYF.

A single count supports this clone. The chain couples TRBV5-4 to TRBJ1-2, with TRBD1 as a possible D gene (5 bases). Trimming removed 4 bases at V and 4 bases at J, with 11 bases between. Germline CDR1 reads SGHNT; CDR2 reads YYREEE (reference sequence). This CDR3 has 13 amino acids. The CDR3 here is CASSHDRGYGYTF. DNA for the CDR3: TGTGCCAGCAGCCATGATAGGGGCTATGGCTACACCTTC.

This chain connects TRBV5-6 to TRBJ1-1; a possible D gene is TRBD1 (6 bases). Deletions cut 4 bases from V and 5 bases from J, with 18 bases between. CDR1 and CDR2 (germline): SGHDT, YYEEEE. This CDR3 has 15 amino acids. The CDR3 is CASSLRDKGWTEAFF. The CDR3 DNA is TGTGCCAGCAGCCTCCGGGACAAGGGTTGGACTGAAGCTTTCTTT.

This rearrangement joins TRBV9 to TRBJ2-5, with 8 nucleotides matching TRBD1. The CDR3 runs to 16 residues. Germline V gene sequence: CDR1 SGDLS, CDR2 YYNGEE. V trimming: 1 base; J trimming: 1 base; junction bases outside the gene matches: 6. CDR3 residues: CASSVQAGGIQETQYF. The CDR3 coding sequence is TGTGCCAGCAGCGTACAAGCAGGGGGCATCCAAGAGACCCAGTACTTC.

V and J are TRBV9 and TRBJ1-5; 7 nucleotides align to TRBD1. This CDR3 spans 15 amino acids. Trimming removed 3 bases from V and 1 base from J; junction bases left unmatched: 4. Per the germline V gene, CDR1 is SGDLS and CDR2 is YYNGEE. CDR3 bases: TGTGCCAGCAGCGGAACAGGGGCAAGCAATCAGCCCCAGCATTTT. This gives the protein CASSGTGASNQPQHF.

The CDR3 nucleotides are TGTGCCAGCAGCTTAGCGGGGGTGAACACAGATACGCAGTATTTT. Translated: CASSLAGVNTDTQYF. The V and J genes are TRBV11-3 and TRBJ2-3, with D maybe TRBD2 (6 bases). Deletions cut 1 base from V and 2 bases from J, with 10 bases between. The germline CDR1 and CDR2 sequences are SGHNT and YENEEA. This CDR3 has 15 amino acids.

In DNA form, the CDR3 reads TGTGCCAGCAGTCCCACAACTGGACAGGGATCCTCTGGAAACACCATATATTTT. It encodes CASSPTTGQGSSGNTIYF. J is TRBJ1-3 and V is TRBV27, with 8 bases fitting TRBD1. In germline, CDR1 is MNHEY, CDR2 SMNVEV (reference sequence). This CDR3 contains 18 residues. V lost 5 bases, J lost 0 bases, and 12 bases stayed unmatched.